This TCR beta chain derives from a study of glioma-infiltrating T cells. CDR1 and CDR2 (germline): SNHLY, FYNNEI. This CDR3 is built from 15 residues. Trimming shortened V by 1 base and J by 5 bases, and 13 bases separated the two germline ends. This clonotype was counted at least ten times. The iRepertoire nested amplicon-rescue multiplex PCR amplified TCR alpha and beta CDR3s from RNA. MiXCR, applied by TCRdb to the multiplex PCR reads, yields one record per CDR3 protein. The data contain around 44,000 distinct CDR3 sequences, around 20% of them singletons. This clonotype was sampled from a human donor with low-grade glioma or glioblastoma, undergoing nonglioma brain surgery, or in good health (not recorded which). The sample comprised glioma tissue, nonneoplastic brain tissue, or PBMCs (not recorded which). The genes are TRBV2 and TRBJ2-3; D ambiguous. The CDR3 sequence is CASSEVGTLRDTQYF. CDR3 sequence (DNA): TGTGCCAGCAGTGAAGTGGGCACCCTGAGAGATACGCAGTATTTT.